This record concerns one TCR beta chain sequence. The sample originates from a study of shared clonotypes between healthy human individuals. Here immunoSEQ multiplex PCR was the method, and the copy in TCRdb shows in-frame clones only, minus some. The sample shows approximately 600,000 clones, around 95% of them seen only once. Positive CCR7 selection of CD45RO-negative cells yielded the naive CD8 cells, and terminally differentiated effector memory CD45RA+ cells were excluded. Adult donors, all healthy and HIV-negative, had no recent acute infections or vaccinations. The germline gives CDR1 SGHTS, CDR2 YDEGEE. The junction had 11 bases not matched to a gene; V was cut back by 2 bases and J by 4 bases. The CDR3 spans 16 residues.

What was sequenced was naive CD8+ T cells sorted from blood. The sequence was obtained from a woman aged 30 to 39 in good health. This chain connects TRBV5-8 to TRBJ1-1; 7 nucleotides agree with TRBD1. The CDR3 DNA is TGTGCCAGCAGCTTTACCGACAGGGCGGTAGCCACTGAAGCTTTCTTT. Its protein is CASSFTDRAVATEAFF.